This is a list of T cell receptor beta chains from one sample in a study of CD8 T cells in ankylosing spondylitis. TCRdb reprocessed the 5' RACE reads with MiXCR, giving one entry per CDR3 protein. The sample holds a few hundred thousand distinct CDR3 sequences; 9.5% to 12% are singletons and the top ten take roughly 6.8%. The sequencing input was blood, either unsorted or a sorted T cell fraction (not recorded which). The source of these receptors is a male donor with ankylosing spondylitis or in good health (not recorded which). CDR3s include the opening cysteine and the closing phenylalanine or tryptophan. A D gene is named only where the DNA matches it firmly. Size values are once, few and many counts, or a class for expanded clones, and some rows have none.

CDR3 length,clone size,D gene,J gene,V gene,CDR3 protein
16,many,.,TRBJ2-7,TRBV7-8,CASSFGRRRGSYEQYF
15,few,.,TRBJ2-1,TRBV28,CASSPRSWVYNEQFF
18,many,.,TRBJ2-3,TRBV7-2,CASSYIPPFNRERDTQYF
16,many,TRBD2,TRBJ2-1,TRBV29-1,CSVDWAVSGTYNEQFF
16,many,TRBD2,TRBJ2-1,TRBV5-1,CASSSGLAGELDEQFF
13,many,.,TRBJ2-1,TRBV3-1,CASSQAGGNEQFF
13,many,.,TRBJ2-7,TRBV29-1,CSANGQGGYEQYF
17,few,.,TRBJ2-2,TRBV7-9,CASSFVVGNANTGELFF
14,many,TRBD2,TRBJ2-1,TRBV20-1,CSALWLAGGNEQFF
12,many,.,TRBJ2-5,TRBV11-2,CASSRTLETQYF
15,.,TRBD1,TRBJ1-2,TRBV12-3/TRBV12-4,CASSPGGQGGYGYTF
11,many,.,TRBJ2-1,TRBV5-1,CASSWRDEQFF
15,few,.,TRBJ2-1,TRBV11-2,CASSRLGLRYNEQFF
16,many,.,TRBJ2-1,TRBV15,CATSREGEVLGNEQFF
15,few,.,TRBJ1-4,TRBV2,CASTDGPQINEKLFF
12,.,.,TRBJ2-2,TRBV5-6,CASSPNGGELFF
16,few,.,TRBJ2-3,TRBV20-1,CSASPVAQGGTDTQYF
14,few,.,TRBJ2-1,TRBV5-1,CASSLVARNNEQFF
13,.,.,TRBJ2-7,TRBV4-1,CASSSTDAYEQYF
14,many,TRBD2,TRBJ2-3,TRBV6-5,CASSFSGSGDTQYF
13,many,.,TRBJ2-2,TRBV20-1,CRILDRDTGELFF
14,many,.,TRBJ1-3,TRBV11-1,CASHSDYSGNTIYF
14,many,.,TRBJ1-5,TRBV6-1,CASSEFAGFQPQHF
15,many,TRBD1,TRBJ1-1,TRBV20-1,CSARPTTGDNTEAFF
17,many,.,TRBJ1-1,TRBV6-5,CASSYSLLGGRNTEAFF
16,many,.,TRBJ2-3,TRBV6-1,CASSLWGSPSTDTQYF
14,few,.,TRBJ2-2,TRBV7-9,CASSLRFLTGELFF
11,many,.,TRBJ1-1,TRBV3-1,CASSQGGEAFF
14,many,.,TRBJ1-1,TRBV11-2,CASSTTSGAQEAFF
15,few,.,TRBJ2-5,TRBV5-5,CASSLAPGGGETQYF
13,many,.,TRBJ1-2,TRBV12-3/TRBV12-4,CASSPRQVYGYTF
14,many,.,TRBJ1-1,TRBV12-3/TRBV12-4,CASSPTARRSEAFF
15,many,.,TRBJ2-2,TRBV5-1,CASQQGTQNTGELFF
14,many,.,TRBJ2-2,TRBV5-1,CASSFNGYTGELFF
16,many,TRBD2,TRBJ2-1,TRBV5-1,CASRDLAGERYYEQFF
15,many,TRBD2,TRBJ2-2,TRBV4-1,CASSQDRLAAGELFF
13,many,.,TRBJ2-7,TRBV5-5,CASSIAASSEQYF
13,many,.,TRBJ1-1,TRBV12-3/TRBV12-4,CASSPLSTIEAFF
16,many,TRBD2,TRBJ2-1,TRBV20-1,CSARDRTSGFYNEQFF
14,many,.,TRBJ2-1,TRBV6-5,CASSYEGSYNEQFF
13,.,TRBD2,TRBJ2-1,TRBV20-1,CSAGTNSYNEQFF
13,few,.,TRBJ1-1,TRBV29-1,CSAVIIENTEAFF
14,few,.,TRBJ1-2,TRBV6-1,CASSEGGFDYGYTF
14,many,TRBD1,TRBJ2-5,TRBV11-2,CASSSRTGLETQYF
14,many,TRBD2,TRBJ2-1,TRBV6-4,CASSDSSGSNEQFF